Included here is one T cell receptor (beta chain) sequence, with context. The record originates from a study of siplizumab effects on memory and regulatory T cells. The CDR3 has 13 residues. V shed 2 bases, J shed 6 bases, and the junction held 3 bases outside the gene matches. Germline V gene sequence: CDR1 MDHEN, CDR2 SYDVKM. Measured with immunoSEQ multiplex PCR; TCRdb has only the in-frame clones, and not every one. The data contain approximately 100,000 clones, 92% of them seen just once; the ten biggest clones take up more than 10%. This clonotype was sampled from a human donor in good health. This rearrangement joins TRBV28 to TRBJ2-7, with 8 nucleotides matching TRBD1. The specimen was non-Treg CD4+ T cells sorted from blood. This chain's CDR3 is CASSLAGGGEQYF. CDR3 DNA: TGTGCCAGCAGTTTAGCAGGGGGCGGCGAGCAGTACTTC.